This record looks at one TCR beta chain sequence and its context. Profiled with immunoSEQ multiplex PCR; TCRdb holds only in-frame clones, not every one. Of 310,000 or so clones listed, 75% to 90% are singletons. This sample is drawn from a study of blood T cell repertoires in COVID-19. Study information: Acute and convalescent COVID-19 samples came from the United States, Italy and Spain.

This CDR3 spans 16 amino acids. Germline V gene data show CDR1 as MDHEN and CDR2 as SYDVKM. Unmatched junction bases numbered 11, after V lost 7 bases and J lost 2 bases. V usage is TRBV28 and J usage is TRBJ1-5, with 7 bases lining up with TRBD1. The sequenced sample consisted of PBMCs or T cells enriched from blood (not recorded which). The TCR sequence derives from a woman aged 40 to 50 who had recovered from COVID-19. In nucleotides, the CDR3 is TGTGCCAGCACCCGACCAGGGGGAGGAGGCAATCAGCCCCAGCATTTT. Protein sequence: CASTRPGGGGNQPQHF.